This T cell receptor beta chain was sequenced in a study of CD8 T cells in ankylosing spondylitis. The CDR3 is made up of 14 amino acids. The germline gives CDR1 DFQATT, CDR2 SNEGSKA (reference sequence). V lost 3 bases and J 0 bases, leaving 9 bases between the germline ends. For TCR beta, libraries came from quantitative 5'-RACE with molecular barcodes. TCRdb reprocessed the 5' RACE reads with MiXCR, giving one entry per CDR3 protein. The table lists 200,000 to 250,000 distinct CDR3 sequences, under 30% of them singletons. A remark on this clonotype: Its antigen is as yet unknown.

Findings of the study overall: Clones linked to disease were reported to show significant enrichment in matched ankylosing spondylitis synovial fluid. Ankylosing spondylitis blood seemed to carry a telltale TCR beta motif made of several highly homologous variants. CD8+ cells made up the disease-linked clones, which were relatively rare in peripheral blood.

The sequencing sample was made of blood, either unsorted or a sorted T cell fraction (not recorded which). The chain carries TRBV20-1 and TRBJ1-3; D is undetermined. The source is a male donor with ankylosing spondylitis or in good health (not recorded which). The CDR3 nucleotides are TGCAGTGCTAGGCCGGGCCACTCTGGAAACACCATATATTTT. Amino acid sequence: CSARPGHSGNTIYF.